The entry that follows covers one T cell receptor beta chain sequence. This clonotype was detected only once. The antigen this receptor binds is unknown. Base qualities were left out, and no much larger clone turns up one base away. One read amounts to weak evidence. This specimen comes from a study of vaccination and CD4 T cells after COVID-19 (dated by TCRdb to between 2021 and 2024). Background for the entire study: SARS-CoV-2 positivity had been established in the convalescent patients by nasal swab PCR, and mild disease was recorded in several of these patients and severe disease in one. Post-COVID blood samples from convalescent patients were collected a median of about 110 days after diagnosis, with a range of 35 to 161 days. Each participant got two doses of either the Pfizer-BioNTech BNT162b2 vaccine (n=8) or the Moderna mRNA-1273 vaccine (n=2). In control cultures, a CEFX viral epitope pool was used as positive control, an HIV-1 Nef peptide pool was used as negative control, or no peptide was added. In roughly nine COVID-19 convalescent patients and 4 infection-naive healthy vaccine recipients, the spike-specific CD4+ TCR repertoire before mRNA vaccination was compared with the repertoire after mRNA vaccination. Six males and four females were included in the convalescent cohort, with two Hispanic individuals, seven Caucasians, two Asians and one multiracial person represented. Post-vaccine blood samples were collected a median of 72 days after the second vaccine dose, ranging from roughly 13 to 250 days. Culture stimuli were overlapping spike peptide pools from SARS-CoV-2 and from the common cold coronaviruses HCoV-NL63, HCoV-OC43 and HCoV-229E.

Here is what the overall study found, with its caveats: The number of convalescent patients in the study was relatively small, and the study did not examine early timepoints following natural infection. In convalescent patients, a median roughly 87% of post-vaccine SARS-CoV-2-reactive clones were detected only after vaccination, and vaccine-specific priming was suggested by this finding. Although the median number of SARS-CoV-2-reactive clonotypes went up from more than 20 after infection to around 40 after vaccination, the increase was not significant. Of the vaccine-specific clones in convalescent patients, 304 of 307, or nearly all, reacted only to SARS-CoV-2 spike and did not cross-react with common cold coronaviruses.

In light of the paper, this sample's treatment or condition label describes: roughly ten-day PBMC culture with coronavirus spike peptide pools or control peptides (ViraFEST assay). The ViraFEST assay was used in the study, in which antigen-specific T cells were expanded with peptide pools and expanded clonotypes were subsequently identified by TCR sequencing. Positive SARS-CoV-2 PCR tests in the convalescent patients dated from March to December 2020, before Alpha, Beta and Delta variants emerged in the United States. PBMCs were cultured at fewer than 2.5 million per well in IMDM supplemented with about 5% human AB serum and approximately 10 IU/ml IL-2, with 10 ug/ml peptide pools added. On days 3 and 7, half of the culture medium was replaced with fresh IL-2-containing medium. Once the cells had been in culture for ten to eleven days, the EasySep CD4+ T cell isolation kit was used to isolate CD4+ T cells by negative selection. Ficoll-Paque Plus gradient centrifugation was used to isolate PBMCs from whole blood, and the isolated PBMCs were then either used fresh or cryopreserved at -140C. Each culture condition was generally run in triplicate wells.

The protocol used for the library was PCR. TCR sequencing of DNA from cultured CD4+ T cells used the Oncomine TCR Beta short-read assay at the Johns Hopkins FTIC core. Genomic DNA was extracted from the cultured CD4+ T cells with the QIAamp micro DNA kit. The Oncomine TCR Beta libraries from cultured CD4+ T cells were pooled using unique dual indexes and then sequenced on an Illumina iSeq 100. Per the authors' processing: Non-productive sequences were filtered out, and CDR3s that did not start with C, did not end with F or W, or were shorter than 7 amino acids were discarded. Antigen-specific clonotypes were identified with the MANAFEST web application by comparing peptide-stimulated wells with reference and other culture wells. For a clone to be called positive, the clone needed an FDR below 0.05, an odds ratio above 5, and a productive frequency above 0.1% in at least two of three replicate wells. Cross-reactive clonotypes were defined as significantly expanded in both SARS-CoV-2 spike wells and at least one common cold coronavirus spike condition. CDR3 homology was assessed with Levenshtein distances (stringdist) and unrooted phylogenetic trees (ape) in R version 3.6.1. Using fastp at Q25 and MiXCR, TCRdb reprocessed the public reads and kept productive beta chains. CDR3 protein duplicates are merged, each entry listing the most common genes and DNA. TCRdb's processing, not the authors' own work, is the source of the V and J calls. A total of over 15,000 distinct CDR3 sequences appear in this sample, around 73% of them only once. The ten largest account for 10% to 11% of the sample.

CDR1 and CDR2 were assigned from the germline V gene as MDHEN and SYDVKM. The trim is 6 bases for V and 0 bases for J, with a gap of 9 bases between the germline ends. Counted from cysteine to phenylalanine, this CDR3 has 14 amino acids. CDR3 DNA only is kept here, 42 bases in frame from base 1. The sequencing input was CD4+ T cells from blood, cultured in vitro. Rearrangement joined TRBV28 to TRBJ1-3; D gene: possibly TRBD1, on 6 matching bases. The TCR was taken from a human donor who had recovered from COVID-19. The bases read TGTGCCAGCAGAAGAGGGGGCTCTGGAAACACCATATATTTT. Translated, it reads CASRRGGSGNTIYF.